This T cell receptor (beta chain) originates from a study of regulatory T cells in long-lasting Graves disease. At least ten counts were recorded for this clonotype. Investigators prepared the TCR beta libraries by applying iRepertoire HTBI primers and Arm-PCR of CDR3 regions. TCRdb redid the calling of the multiplex PCR reads with MiXCR, one entry per CDR3 protein. The sample lists some 470,000 distinct CDR3 sequences; roughly 21% were seen once. The time point is: persistent/refractory GD, antithyroid drugs over 5 years with positive TRAb. PBMCs were the source of the RNA used for TCR sequencing. Trimming took off 5 bases at V and 2 bases at J, with 13 bases between the two ends. Germline values: CDR1 SGHAT, CDR2 FQNNGV. The CDR3 is 16 residues long.

This TCR came from a female donor with Graves disease. The chain recombines TRBV11-2 with TRBJ2-6, with D unresolved. The sample consisted of peripheral blood mononuclear cells (PBMCs), taken when the disease was refractory, from a patient treated with antithyroid drugs. The CDR3 region is CASSIPRYPGANVLTF. CDR3 nucleotides: TGTGCCAGCAGCATCCCCAGGTATCCTGGGGCCAACGTCCTGACTTTC. The full variable domain, with the rest looked up from reference TRBV11-2 and TRBJ2-6, is EAGVAQSPRYKIIEKRQSVAFWCNPISGHATLYWYQQILGQGPKLLIQFQNNGVVDDSQLPKDRFSAERLKGVDSTLKIQPAKLEDSAVYLCASSIPRYPGANVLTFGAGSRLTVL.